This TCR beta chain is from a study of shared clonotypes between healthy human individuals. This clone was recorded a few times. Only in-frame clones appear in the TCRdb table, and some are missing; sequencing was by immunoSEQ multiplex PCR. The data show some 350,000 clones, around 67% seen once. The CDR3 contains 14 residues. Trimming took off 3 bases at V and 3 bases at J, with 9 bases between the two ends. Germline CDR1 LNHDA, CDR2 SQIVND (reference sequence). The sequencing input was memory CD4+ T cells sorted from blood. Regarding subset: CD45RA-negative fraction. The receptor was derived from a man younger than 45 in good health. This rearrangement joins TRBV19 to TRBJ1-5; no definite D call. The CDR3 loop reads CASSMAGPNQPQHF. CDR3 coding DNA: TGTGCCAGTAGTATGGCAGGTCCCAATCAGCCCCAGCATTTT.